The sequence of this TCR beta chain was determined in a study of CD8 T cells in Susac syndrome. Random hexamers were used to reverse transcribe an amount of roughly 0.5 to 1 ug RNA. Amplification of TCR beta CDR3 used immunoSEQ multiplex PCR across 54 Vbeta and 13 Jbeta. TCRdb ran MiXCR on the immunoSEQ multiplex PCR reads and lists one entry per CDR3 protein. The table has roughly 67,000 distinct CDR3 sequences, about 95% seen once. A remark on this clonotype: Its antigen remains unknown.

The study's findings and limits: The study conceded that its TCR sequencing and HLA analysis involved relatively few individuals.

Germline V gives CDR1 SNHLY, CDR2 FYNNEI. The CDR3 has 16 amino acids. Between the trimmed V and J ends, which lost 7 bases and 5 bases, there was a span of 23 bases. TCR beta from blood CD8+ and CD4+ T cells was sequenced. The clonotype was recovered from a human donor with multiple sclerosis. The sample consisted of CD8+ T cells from PBMCs. V usage is TRBV2 and J usage is TRBJ2-5; tentative D call: TRBD1 (6 bases). The CDR3: CASTGTPLQGRETQYF. CDR3 coding DNA: TGTGCCAGCACGGGAACCCCGCTACAGGGTCGGGAGACCCAGTACTTC.